This T cell receptor beta chain was profiled in a study of T-cell memory formation after mild COVID-19. Looking at the study overall: TCR clusters largely stayed donor specific.

In TCRdb, the 5' RACE reads were re-called with MiXCR into one record per CDR3 protein. The sample holds 45,000 to 55,000 distinct CDR3 sequences, 9.3% seen once. The CDR3 loop spans 13 amino acids. Germline V CDR1 and CDR2: SQVTM, ANQGSEA. V lost 5 bases and J lost 0, with 10 bases in between. This clonotype has at least ten counts. The sequenced sample consisted of PBMCs or a T cell subset sorted from them (not recorded which). The source is an adult woman who had mild COVID-19 (a few samples of this study predate the infection). Cell type and time point are not known. This chain connects TRBV29-1 to TRBJ1-1; no clear D. The DNA of the CDR3 is TGCAGCGTTTGTTGGCAAATGAACACTGAAGCTTTCTTT. Translating gives CSVCWQMNTEAFF.